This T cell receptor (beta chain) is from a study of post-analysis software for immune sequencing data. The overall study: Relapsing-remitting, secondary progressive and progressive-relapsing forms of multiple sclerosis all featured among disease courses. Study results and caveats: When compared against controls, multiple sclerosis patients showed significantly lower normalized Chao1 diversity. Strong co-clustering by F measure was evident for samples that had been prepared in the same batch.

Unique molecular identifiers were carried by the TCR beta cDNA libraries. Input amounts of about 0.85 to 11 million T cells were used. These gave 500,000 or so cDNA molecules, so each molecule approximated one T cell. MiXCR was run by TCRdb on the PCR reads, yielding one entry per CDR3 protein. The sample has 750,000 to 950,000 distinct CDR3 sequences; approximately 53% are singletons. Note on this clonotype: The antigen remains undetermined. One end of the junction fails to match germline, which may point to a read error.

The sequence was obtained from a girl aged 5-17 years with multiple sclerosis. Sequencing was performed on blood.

The DNA of the CDR3 is TGTGCCGGCAGCCAAGAGGTCGGAGATACGCAGTATTTT. This encodes CAGSQEVGDTQYF. The J gene is TRBJ2-3, the V gene TRBV4-2; no reliable D call. CDR1 is LGHNA, CDR2 YNFKEQ, per germline. The CDR3 extends over 13 amino acids.